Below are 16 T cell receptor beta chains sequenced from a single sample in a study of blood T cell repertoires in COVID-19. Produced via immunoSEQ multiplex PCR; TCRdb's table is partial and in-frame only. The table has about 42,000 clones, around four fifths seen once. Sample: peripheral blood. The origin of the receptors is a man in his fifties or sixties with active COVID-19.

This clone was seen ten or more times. CDR3 DNA: TGTGCCAGCAGTTACGAAGGGGTACAGCCCCAGCATTTT. It specifies CASSYEGVQPQHF. The V call is TRBV6-2 or TRBV6-3, the J call TRBJ1-5, with D perhaps matching TRBD1 (5 bases). The CDR3 is 13 amino acids. Trimming removed 2 bases from V and 7 bases from J, with 9 bases in between. Looked up from germline, CDR1 is MNHEY and CDR2 is SVGEGT.

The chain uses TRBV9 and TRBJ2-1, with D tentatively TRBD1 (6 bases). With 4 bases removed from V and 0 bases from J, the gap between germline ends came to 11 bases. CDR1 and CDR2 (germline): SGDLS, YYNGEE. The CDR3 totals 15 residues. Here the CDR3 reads CASSSKGDSYNEQFF. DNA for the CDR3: TGTGCCAGCAGCTCAAAGGGGGACTCCTACAATGAGCAGTTCTTC.

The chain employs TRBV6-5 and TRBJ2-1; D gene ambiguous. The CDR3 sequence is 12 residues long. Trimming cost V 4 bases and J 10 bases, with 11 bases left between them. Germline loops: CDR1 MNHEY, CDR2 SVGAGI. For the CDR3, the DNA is TGTGCCAGCAGTTCCCCCCTCCTCGAGCAGTTCTTC. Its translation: CASSSPLLEQFF.

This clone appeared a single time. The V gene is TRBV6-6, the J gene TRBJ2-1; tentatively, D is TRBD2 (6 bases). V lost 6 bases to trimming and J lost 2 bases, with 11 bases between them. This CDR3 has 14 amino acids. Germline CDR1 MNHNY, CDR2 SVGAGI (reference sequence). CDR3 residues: CASSNSGAYNEQFF. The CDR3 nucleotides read TGTGCCAGCAGCAATAGCGGCGCCTACAATGAGCAGTTCTTC.

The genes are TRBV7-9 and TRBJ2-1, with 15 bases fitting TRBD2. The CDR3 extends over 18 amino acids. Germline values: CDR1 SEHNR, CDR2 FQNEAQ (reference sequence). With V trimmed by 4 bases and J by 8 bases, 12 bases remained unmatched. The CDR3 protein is CASSYQRTSGRAVHEQFF. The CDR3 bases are TGTGCCAGCAGCTATCAGAGGACTAGCGGGAGGGCCGTGCATGAGCAGTTCTTC.

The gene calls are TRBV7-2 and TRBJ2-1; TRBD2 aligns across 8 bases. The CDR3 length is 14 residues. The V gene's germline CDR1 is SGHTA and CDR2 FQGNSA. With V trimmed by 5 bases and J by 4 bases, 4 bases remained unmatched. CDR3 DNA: TGTGCCAGCAGCCCTACTAGCGGATACAATGAGCAGTTCTTC. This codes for CASSPTSGYNEQFF.

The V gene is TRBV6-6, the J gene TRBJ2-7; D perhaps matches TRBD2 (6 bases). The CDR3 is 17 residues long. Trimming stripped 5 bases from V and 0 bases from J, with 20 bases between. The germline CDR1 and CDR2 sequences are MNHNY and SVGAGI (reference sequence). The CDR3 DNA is TGTGCCAGCAGTCCTGATCCGGGACTCATATACTCCTACGAGCAGTACTTC. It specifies CASSPDPGLIYSYEQYF.

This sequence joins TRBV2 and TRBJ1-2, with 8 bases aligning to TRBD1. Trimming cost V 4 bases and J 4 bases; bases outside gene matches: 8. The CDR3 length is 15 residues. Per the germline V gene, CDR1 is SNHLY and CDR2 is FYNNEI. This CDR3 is CASSGQGFGFYGYTF. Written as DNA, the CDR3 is TGTGCCAGCAGTGGACAGGGGTTCGGTTTCTATGGCTACACCTTC. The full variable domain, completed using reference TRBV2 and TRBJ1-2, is EPEVTQTPSHQVTQMGQEVILRCVPISNHLYFYWYRQILGQKVEFLVSFYNNEISEKSEIFDDQFSVERPDGSNFTLKIRSTKLEDSAMYFCASSGQGFGFYGYTFGSGTRLTVV.

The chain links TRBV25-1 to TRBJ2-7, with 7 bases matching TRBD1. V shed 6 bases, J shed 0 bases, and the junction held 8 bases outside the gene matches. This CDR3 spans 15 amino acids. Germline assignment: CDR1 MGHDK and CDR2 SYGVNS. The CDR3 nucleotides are TGTGCCAGCAGCCCAGGGACAGATATCTCCTACGAGCAGTACTTC. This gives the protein CASSPGTDISYEQYF.

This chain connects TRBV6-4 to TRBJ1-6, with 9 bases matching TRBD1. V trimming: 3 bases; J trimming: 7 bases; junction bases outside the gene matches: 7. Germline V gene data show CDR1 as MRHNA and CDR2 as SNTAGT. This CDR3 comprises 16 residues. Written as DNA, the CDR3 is TGTGCCAGCAGTGAAGCGGGACAGGGCTCGAATTCACCCCTCCACTTT. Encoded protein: CASSEAGQGSNSPLHF.

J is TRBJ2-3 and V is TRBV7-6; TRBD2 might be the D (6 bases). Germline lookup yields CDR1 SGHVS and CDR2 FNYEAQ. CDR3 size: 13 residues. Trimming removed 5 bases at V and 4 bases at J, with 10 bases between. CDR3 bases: TGTGCCAGCAGCGCGCGACTAGCAGATACGCAGTATTTT. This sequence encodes CASSARLADTQYF.

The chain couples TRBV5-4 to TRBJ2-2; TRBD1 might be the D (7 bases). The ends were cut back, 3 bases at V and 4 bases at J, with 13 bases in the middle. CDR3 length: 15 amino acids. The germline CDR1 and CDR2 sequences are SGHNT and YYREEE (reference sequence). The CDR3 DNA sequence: TGTGCCAGCAGCTCAGGGGGGAGAGTCACCGGGGAGCTGTTTTTT. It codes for CASSSGGRVTGELFF.

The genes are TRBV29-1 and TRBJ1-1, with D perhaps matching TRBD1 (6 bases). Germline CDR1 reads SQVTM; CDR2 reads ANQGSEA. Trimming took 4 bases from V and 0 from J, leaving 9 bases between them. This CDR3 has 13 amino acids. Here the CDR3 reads CSVADSMNTEAFF. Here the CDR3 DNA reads TGCAGCGTTGCGGACAGCATGAACACTGAAGCTTTCTTT.

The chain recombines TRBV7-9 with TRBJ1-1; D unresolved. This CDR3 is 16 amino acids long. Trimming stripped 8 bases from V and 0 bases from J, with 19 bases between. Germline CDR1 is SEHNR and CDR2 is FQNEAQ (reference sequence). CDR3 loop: CASRAVNTKMNTEAFF. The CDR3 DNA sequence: TGTGCCAGCCGAGCGGTGAACACAAAAATGAACACTGAAGCTTTCTTT.

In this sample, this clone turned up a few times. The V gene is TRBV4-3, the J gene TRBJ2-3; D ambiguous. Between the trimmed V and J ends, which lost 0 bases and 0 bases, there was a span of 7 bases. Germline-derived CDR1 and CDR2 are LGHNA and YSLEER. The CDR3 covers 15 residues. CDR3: CASSQEAWSTDTQYF. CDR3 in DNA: TGCGCCAGCAGCCAAGAGGCTTGGAGCACAGATACGCAGTATTTT.

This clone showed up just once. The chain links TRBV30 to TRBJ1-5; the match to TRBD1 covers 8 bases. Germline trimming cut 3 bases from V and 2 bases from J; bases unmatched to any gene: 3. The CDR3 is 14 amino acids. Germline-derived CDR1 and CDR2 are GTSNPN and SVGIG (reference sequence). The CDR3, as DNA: TGTGCCTGGAGACAGGGGGGGCGCAATCAGCCCCAGCATTTT. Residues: CAWRQGGRNQPQHF.